One T cell receptor (beta chain) is described in this entry. Its antigen is unidentified. Generated by immunoSEQ multiplex PCR, the TCRdb table keeps only in-frame clones and is missing some. The table includes over a million clones, nearly 99% detected once. The data belong to a study of shared clonotypes between healthy human individuals. Across the study: Researchers assigned three CD4 naive, three CD4 memory, two CD8 naive and one CD8 memory plate to each donor.

Findings and limits, study-wide: It was the non-shared clonotypes that had lower generation probabilities than clonotypes shared by all four donors. Clonotypes that were shared across a handful of donors made up around 5% of naive CD4 clonotypes. Estimated richness was generally greater in naive than memory subsets.

The CDR3 runs 18 residues. Germline V gene sequence: CDR1 SGHTA, CDR2 FQGNSA. V was clipped by 1 base and J by 6 bases; unmatched bases: 14. The receptor was isolated from a man between 25 and 39 years old in good health. The chain is built from TRBV7-2 and TRBJ2-1; 8 positions agree with TRBD2. Sequenced input: naive CD4+ T cells sorted from blood. Subset indicated: CD45RA+ positively selected. Written as DNA, the CDR3 is TGTGCCAGCAGCTTAGGTCTAGGGAGAAGGACTAGCTTCAATGAGCAGTTCTTC. This codes for CASSLGLGRRTSFNEQFF.